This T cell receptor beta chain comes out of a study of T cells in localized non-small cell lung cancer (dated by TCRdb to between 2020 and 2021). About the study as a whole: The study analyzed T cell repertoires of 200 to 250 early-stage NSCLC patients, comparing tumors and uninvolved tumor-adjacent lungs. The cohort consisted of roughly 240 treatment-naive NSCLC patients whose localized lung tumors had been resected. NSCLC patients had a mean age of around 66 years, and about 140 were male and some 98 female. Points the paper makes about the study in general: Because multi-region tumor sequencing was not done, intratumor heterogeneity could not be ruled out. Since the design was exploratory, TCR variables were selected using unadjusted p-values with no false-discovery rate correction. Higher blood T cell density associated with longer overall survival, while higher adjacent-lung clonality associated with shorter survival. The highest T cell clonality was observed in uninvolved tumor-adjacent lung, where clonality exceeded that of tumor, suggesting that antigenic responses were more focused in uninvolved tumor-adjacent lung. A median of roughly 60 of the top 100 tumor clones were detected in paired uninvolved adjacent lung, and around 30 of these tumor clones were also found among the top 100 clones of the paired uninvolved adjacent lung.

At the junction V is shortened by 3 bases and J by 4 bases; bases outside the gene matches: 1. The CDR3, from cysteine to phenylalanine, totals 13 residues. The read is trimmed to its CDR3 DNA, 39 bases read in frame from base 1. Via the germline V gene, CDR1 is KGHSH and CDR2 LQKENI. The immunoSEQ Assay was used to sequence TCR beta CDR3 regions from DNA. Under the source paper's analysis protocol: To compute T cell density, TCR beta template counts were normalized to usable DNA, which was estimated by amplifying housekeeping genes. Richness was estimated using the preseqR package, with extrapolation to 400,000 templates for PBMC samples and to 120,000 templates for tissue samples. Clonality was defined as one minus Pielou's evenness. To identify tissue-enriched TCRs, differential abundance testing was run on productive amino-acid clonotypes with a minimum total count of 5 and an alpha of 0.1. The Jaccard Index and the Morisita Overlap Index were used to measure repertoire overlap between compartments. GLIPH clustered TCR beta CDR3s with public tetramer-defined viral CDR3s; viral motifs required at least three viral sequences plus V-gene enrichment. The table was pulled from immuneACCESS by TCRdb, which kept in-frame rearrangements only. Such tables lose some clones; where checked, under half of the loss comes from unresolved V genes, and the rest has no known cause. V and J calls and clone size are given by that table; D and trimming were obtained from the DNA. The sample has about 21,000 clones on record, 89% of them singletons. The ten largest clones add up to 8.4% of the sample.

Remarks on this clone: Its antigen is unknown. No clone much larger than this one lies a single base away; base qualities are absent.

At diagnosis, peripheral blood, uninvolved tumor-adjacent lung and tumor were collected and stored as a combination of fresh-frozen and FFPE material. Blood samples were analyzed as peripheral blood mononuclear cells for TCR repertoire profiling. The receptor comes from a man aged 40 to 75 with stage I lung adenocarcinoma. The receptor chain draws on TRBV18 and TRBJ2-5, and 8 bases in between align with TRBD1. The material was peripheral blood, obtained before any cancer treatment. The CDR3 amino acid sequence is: CASSPGQGETQYF. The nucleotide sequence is TGTGCCAGCTCACCTGGACAGGGAGAGACCCAGTACTTC.